This entry describes one T cell receptor (beta chain). The age range of participants was roughly 18 to 90 years, with residence in about two dozen US areas. Germline loops: CDR1 KGHSH, CDR2 LQKENI. The CDR3 extends over 19 amino acids. V was pared by 3 bases and J by 7 bases, with 16 bases of the junction left unmatched. Authors' processing steps: Amplification of reference gene primers provided the estimated nucleated cell counts. Measured with immunoSEQ multiplex PCR; TCRdb has only the in-frame clones, and not every one. V and J calls and clone size are given by that table; D and trimming were obtained from the DNA. The table includes 250,000 to 300,000 clones, roughly 93% detected once. The sample belongs to a study of blood T cell repertoires in COVID-19.

The chain couples TRBV18 to TRBJ1-6, with 9 bases lining up with TRBD1. The specimen sequenced was PBMCs or T cells enriched from blood (not recorded which). The receptor was isolated from a woman aged 35 to 49 with acute COVID-19. The CDR3 loop reads CASSPNPTGQGPNNSPLHF. CDR3 nucleotide sequence: TGTGCCAGCTCACCGAACCCCACGGGACAGGGCCCTAACAATTCACCCCTCCACTTT.